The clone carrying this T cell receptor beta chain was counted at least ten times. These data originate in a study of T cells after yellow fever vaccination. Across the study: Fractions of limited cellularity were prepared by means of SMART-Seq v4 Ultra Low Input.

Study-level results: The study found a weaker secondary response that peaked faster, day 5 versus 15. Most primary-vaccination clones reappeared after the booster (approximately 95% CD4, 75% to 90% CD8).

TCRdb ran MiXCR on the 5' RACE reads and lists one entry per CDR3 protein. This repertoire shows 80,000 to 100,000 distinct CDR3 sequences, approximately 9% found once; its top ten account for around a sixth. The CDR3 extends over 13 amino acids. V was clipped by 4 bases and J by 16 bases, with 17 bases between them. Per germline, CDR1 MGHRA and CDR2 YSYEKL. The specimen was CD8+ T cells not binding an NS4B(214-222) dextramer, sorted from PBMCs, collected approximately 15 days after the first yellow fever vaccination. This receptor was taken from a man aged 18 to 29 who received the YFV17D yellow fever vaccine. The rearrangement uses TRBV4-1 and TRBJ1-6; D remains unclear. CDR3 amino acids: CASSPRGPQLLHF. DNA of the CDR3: TGCGCCAGCAGCCCCAGAGGGCCCCAGCTACTCCACTTT.